This TCR beta chain is from a study of blood T cells in healthy people across ages. Study conclusions and caveats: With age, beta diversity per million T cells declined roughly linearly, significantly by approximately 40. Long-lived donors had more naive CD4+ cells and higher diversity than aged donors.

In regard to this clonotype: The antigen is undetermined.

Those donating, healthy Caucasian individuals from Russia, were aged 6 to 90. V lost 0 bases and J lost 3, with 14 bases in between. Germline CDR1 reads LGHDT; CDR2 reads YNNKEL (reference sequence). The CDR3 has 16 amino acids. A second PCR, run for about 7 to 11 cycles, used a sample-barcoded 5' primer plus a J-beta primer mix. Every single cDNA molecule received a tag from a template-switch adaptor with 12 random nucleotides. One entry per CDR3 protein, called by TCRdb with MiXCR from the 5' RACE reads. The sample has about 1.1 million distinct CDR3 sequences; roughly two fifths are singletons. The specimen sequenced was blood. The rearrangement joins TRBV3-1 to TRBJ2-5; D unresolved. The sequence derives from a man younger than 35 in good health. The CDR3 bases are TGTGCCAGCAGCCAAGATTTAGTACAGCACAAAGAGACCCAGTACTTC. It is translated as CASSQDLVQHKETQYF.